This T cell receptor (gamma chain) was sequenced for a study of Vγ9Vδ2 T cells in congenital toxoplasmosis (dated by TCRdb to the early 2020s). Regarding the study in general: Congenital toxoplasmosis was diagnosed using IgG, IgM and IgA serology, Western blot and an in-house interferon-gamma release assay. Gamma and delta chain CDR3 repertoires of sorted blood gammadelta T cells were compared between congenitally T. gondii-infected and uninfected infants. Repertoires were sequenced from infants at 2 months after birth and at 1 year of age. At 2 months, TCR sequencing included 5 or 6 infected and around ten uninfected infants, while at 1 year the sequenced group was 3 infected and 4 uninfected infants. Study-wide conclusions, independent of this receptor: At 1 year of age, repertoire differences between infected and uninfected infants were less clear than at 2 months. At 2 months, infected infants appeared to have fewer N additions in TRGV9 and TRDV2 CDR3s than uninfected infants, particularly in TRDV2-TRDJ1 sequences. Both infected and uninfected infants showed high prevalence of a public TRGV9 clonotype. Two months was the earliest age with enough suitable sample material for TCR repertoire analysis, so newborn repertoires were not sequenced. Among 2-month-old infants, germline-encoded fetal-type TRDV2 CDR3 sequences seemed to show up more often in infected than in uninfected infants, which suggests an in utero expansion footprint.

The germline V gene encodes CDR1 GITISATS and CDR2 ISYDGTV (reference sequence). From the cysteine through the phenylalanine, the CDR3 covers 17 amino acids. The CDR3 DNA has 51 bases and is translated from base 1. Trimming removed 0 bases from V and 5 bases from J; the gene matches leave 4 bases unexplained. This clone was seen a handful of times. There is no known antigen for this receptor. Base qualities are not at hand, and no much larger clone is one base apart. The same treatment, consisting of spiramycin and/or pyrimethamine plus sulfadiazine plus folinic acid, was given to the mothers of both infected and uninfected infants. All infants, infected and uninfected, were born by term delivery after more than 37 weeks of gestation. Around 1 mL of blood was processed into PBMCs by Lymphoprep gradient centrifugation, then cryopreserved in liquid nitrogen and shipped to Belgium. Thawed PBMCs were labeled with Zombie NIR viability dye and stained with CD3, TCR gammadelta, Vgamma9 and Vdelta2 antibodies. Sorting of CD3+ TCRgammadelta+ T cells was performed on a FACSAria III, reaching a mean purity of 98%. For each sample, RNA was extracted from approximately 10,000 sorted gammadelta T cells with the RNeasy Micro Kit. The infants were born to mothers who were enrolled with primary T. gondii infection during pregnancy. The infants' peripheral blood was drawn at an outpatient microbiology and virology center located in Pavia, Italy.

cDNA was made by template-switch reverse transcription with TRGC- and TRDC-specific primers in one tube, using SuperScript II. The TRGC primer was designed so that it would bind both of the constant genes TRGC1 and TRGC2. The KAPA Real-Time Library Amplification Kit was used to amplify TRG and TRD, and AMPure XP beads were used for purification between steps. Index PCR with the Nextera XT Index Kit was used to attach Illumina sequencing adapters. Sequencing of TRG and TRD amplicons was performed on an Illumina MiSeq with the V2 300 kit, and 150 bp paired-end reads were generated. As for the authors' bioinformatics: Before any further analysis, FastQC version 0.11.8 was used to assess read quality. With MiXCR version 3.0.3, reads were aligned to GenBank TRG or TRD reference genes and CDR3 sequences were built. MiXCR defaults were kept, except that TRDD gene segments were assembled using 3 rather than 5 consecutive nucleotides. VDJtools version 1.2.1 calculated N additions, CDR3 length, J segment length and clonotype sharing between samples. CDR3 sequences that were out of frame or contained stop codons were left out of the analysis. Infant repertoires were assessed for overlap with previously published fetal, cord blood and adult blood Vgamma9Vdelta2 repertoires. TCRdb called clones afresh from the public reads with CATT; identical DNA rows were later merged. The authors' filters were not applied to this entry. Here the sample has about 390 gamma-chain clones; less than 14% occur a single time. In total, the top ten clones hold 27% of the sample.

This receptor chain uses TRGV9 and TRGJP. This TCR came from a child under 10 years old born to a mother with Toxoplasma gondii infection during pregnancy, either congenitally infected or uninfected (not recorded which). The sequenced sample consisted of gamma-delta T cells from blood. The nucleotide sequence is TGTGCCTTGTGGGAGGTGAAAGAAGAGTTGGGCAAAAAAATCAAGGTATTT. Its translation is CALWEVKEELGKKIKVF.